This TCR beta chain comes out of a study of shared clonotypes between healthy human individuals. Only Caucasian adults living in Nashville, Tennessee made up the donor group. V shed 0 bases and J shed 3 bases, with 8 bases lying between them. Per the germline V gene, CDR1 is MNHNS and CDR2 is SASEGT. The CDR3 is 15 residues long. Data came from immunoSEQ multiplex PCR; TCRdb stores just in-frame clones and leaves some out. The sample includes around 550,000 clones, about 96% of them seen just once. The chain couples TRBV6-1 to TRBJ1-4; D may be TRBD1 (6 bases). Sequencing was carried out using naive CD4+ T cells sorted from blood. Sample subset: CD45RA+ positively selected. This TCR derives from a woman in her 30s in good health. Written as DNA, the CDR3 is TGTGCCAGCAGTGAAGCTGGACAGCCTAATGAAAAACTGTTTTTT. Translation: CASSEAGQPNEKLFF.